The next 27 T cell receptor beta chains were all read from a single sample in a study of T cell responses to AZD1222 COVID-19 vaccine. Some clones are missing from TCRdb's copy, which holds only in-frame ones; the method was immunoSEQ multiplex PCR. The sample records 160,000 or so clones, roughly 90% being singletons. Material: peripheral blood, obtained on day 0 of AZD1222 vaccination. The receptors were sampled from an adult in good health.

Concerning this clone itself: Other DNA sequences in the same sample also yield this CDR3. The V call is TRBV9, the J call TRBJ1-4, with TRBD1 identical over 11 bases. V gave up 3 bases and J gave up 5 bases; unmatched junction bases: 3. This CDR3 comprises 15 residues. Germline loops: CDR1 SGDLS, CDR2 YYNGEE. CDR3 DNA: TGTGCCAGCAGCGCCCGGACAGGGGGCAATGAAAAACTGTTTTTT. Translation gives CASSARTGGNEKLFF.

The chain links TRBV2 to TRBJ2-2; D may match TRBD1 or TRBD2 (5 bases each). V lost 10 bases and J lost 6, with 18 bases in between. Germline V gives CDR1 SNHLY, CDR2 FYNNEI. The CDR3 is 14 residues long. DNA for the CDR3: TGTGCCACCAGAAGGGAGAGAGGGGCCGGGGAGCTGTTTTTT. Its protein is CATRRERGAGELFF.

This chain joins TRBV3-1 (or the pseudogene TRBV3-2) and TRBJ2-1, with TRBD2 matching 9 bases. The J segment lost 1 base and the V segment lost 0 bases, leaving 4 bases of the junction unmatched. The CDR3 sequence is 17 residues long. Germline CDR1 is LGHDT and CDR2 is YNNKEL (reference sequence). The CDR3 here is CASSQDLAGRSYNEQFF. The CDR3 bases are TGTGCCAGCAGCCAAGATCTAGCGGGACGGTCCTACAATGAGCAGTTCTTC.

J is TRBJ1-5 and V is TRBV28; D may be TRBD1 (5 bases). The CDR3 has 15 residues. V lost 3 bases, J lost 12 bases, and 21 bases lay in between. Germline V gives CDR1 MDHEN, CDR2 SYDVKM. The CDR3 DNA reads as TGTGCCAGCAGTTTTCTTCAGGGTCTTTTTGAAGGCCAGCATTTT. Translation: CASSFLQGLFEGQHF.

This chain links TRBV6-5 with TRBJ1-6, with TRBD1 matching over 7 bases. Germline V gene sequence: CDR1 MNHEY, CDR2 SVGAGI. The CDR3 spans 13 residues. V dropped 6 bases and J dropped 13; count of bases not matched to a gene: 9. The chain's CDR3 is CASRRTGPAPLHF. The CDR3, as DNA: TGTGCCAGCAGGAGGACAGGTCCTGCCCCCCTCCACTTT.

The table lists this clone with a count of one. The CDR3 nucleotides are TGTGCCAGCAGCCAACAGGGGGCTGGTGGCTACACCTTC. The encoded protein is CASSQQGAGGYTF. This chain connects TRBV14 to TRBJ1-2; TRBD1 agrees at 8 bases. CDR1 SGHDN and CDR2 FVKESK come from the germline V gene. V lost 2 bases and J lost 7; bases outside the gene matches: 3. This CDR3 is built from 13 residues.

The genes are TRBV30 and TRBJ1-1; possible D gene TRBD1, 5 bases. The CDR3 loop spans 14 amino acids. Germline lookup yields CDR1 GTSNPN and CDR2 SVGIG (reference sequence). V lost 4 bases and J lost 3, with 15 bases in between. The CDR3 is CAWMKIGVDTEAFF. In DNA form, the CDR3 reads TGTGCCTGGATGAAGATAGGGGTGGACACTGAAGCTTTCTTT.

This CDR3 reads CASSLPSTWGMNTEAFF. CDR3 DNA sequence: TGTGCCAGCTCCCTTCCTTCGACTTGGGGCATGAACACTGAAGCTTTCTTT. The chain employs TRBV18 and TRBJ1-1; D possibly corresponds to TRBD1 (5 bases). This CDR3 comprises 17 residues. The V end lost 6 bases, the J end lost 0 bases, and 20 bases lay between the germline ends. CDR1 and CDR2 from the germline V gene are KGHSH and LQKENI.

The V call is TRBV5-6, the J call TRBJ2-1; D ambiguous. V shed 3 bases and J shed 6 bases, with 16 bases lying between them. The germline gives CDR1 SGHDT, CDR2 YYEEEE. This CDR3 is built from 15 residues. Written as DNA, the CDR3 is TGTGCCAGCAGCTCACTGGACCTCCATGGCAATGAGCAGTTCTTC. Translated, it gives CASSSLDLHGNEQFF. Supplemented by reference TRBV5-6 and TRBJ2-1, the full variable domain reads DAGVTQSPTHLIKTRGQQVTLRCSPKSGHDTVSWYQQALGQGPQFIFQYYEEEERQRGNFPDRFSGHQFPNYSSELNVNALLLGDSALYLCASSSLDLHGNEQFFGPGTRLTVL.

This clone was seen a handful of times. This chain joins TRBV6-5 and TRBJ1-5; D is uncertain. The CDR3 spans 13 residues. The germline V and J ends were trimmed by 10 bases and 3 bases, with 13 bases remaining between them. Germline V lookup: CDR1 MNHEY, CDR2 SVGAGI. The CDR3, as DNA: TGTGCCACCGAGATTGGGTACAATCAGCCCCAGCATTTT. This gives the protein CATEIGYNQPQHF.

This rearrangement joins TRBV6-5 to TRBJ1-5; TRBD1 might be the D (6 bases). V was cut by 6 bases and J by 5 bases, with 11 bases left in between. Per the germline V gene, CDR1 is MNHEY and CDR2 is SVGAGI. CDR3 length: 13 amino acids. The CDR3 loop is CASSPTGYQPQHF. CDR3 DNA: TGTGCCAGCAGCCCGACAGGTTATCAGCCCCAGCATTTT.

This clone was counted between two and nine times. The chain uses TRBV11-2 and TRBJ1-6; D possibly corresponds to TRBD1 (6 bases). The CDR3 consists of 15 residues. The ends were cut back, 2 bases at V and 6 bases at J, with 11 bases in the middle. Germline CDR1 SGHAT, CDR2 FQNNGV. This CDR3 is CASSLSDSSNSPLHF. The CDR3 nucleotides are TGTGCCAGCAGCTTATCGGACAGCAGTAATTCACCCCTCCACTTT.

This rearrangement joins TRBV7-8 to TRBJ1-5, with D perhaps TRBD1 (5 bases). CDR1 is SGHVS and CDR2 is FQNEAQ in the germline V gene. The CDR3 totals 16 residues. The V end was cut by 5 bases, the J end by 0 bases, with 14 bases between. CDR3 sequence: CASSTGDEYSNQPQHF. The DNA of the CDR3 is TGTGCCAGCAGCACCGGGGACGAGTATAGCAATCAGCCCCAGCATTTT.

This clone was observed a handful of times. This sequence joins TRBV7-3 and TRBJ2-2; D is unclear. The CDR3 loop spans 14 amino acids. Per germline, CDR1 SGHTA and CDR2 FQGTGA. V was shortened by 1 base and J by 4 bases, with 7 bases between the two germline ends. CDR3 loop: CASSLNPLTGELFF. The CDR3 DNA sequence: TGTGCCAGCAGCTTAAACCCCCTCACCGGGGAGCTGTTTTTT.

In nucleotides, the CDR3 is TGTGCCAGCAGCTTCCAGAGGGAGGGCAAGCAGTACTTC. Translating gives CASSFQREGKQYF. The chain links TRBV7-9 to TRBJ2-7, with 7 bases aligning to TRBD2. Germline loops: CDR1 SEHNR, CDR2 FQNEAQ (reference sequence). The CDR3 covers 13 residues. The J segment lost 8 bases and the V segment lost 3 bases, leaving 7 bases of the junction unmatched.

This chain's CDR3 is CASSRGLAGSSYNEQFF. The DNA of the CDR3 is TGTGCCAGCAGCCGAGGACTAGCGGGATCCTCCTACAATGAGCAGTTCTTC. The chain uses TRBV3-1 (or the pseudogene TRBV3-2) and TRBJ2-1; 12 bases fit TRBD2. Trimming removed 4 bases from V and 0 bases from J; junction bases left unmatched: 4. Germline loops: CDR1 LGHDT, CDR2 YNNKEL (reference sequence). The CDR3 covers 17 residues.

The J gene is TRBJ1-5, the V gene TRBV19; perhaps TRBD1 as D (5 bases). CDR3 size: 18 residues. CDR1 and CDR2 (germline): LNHDA, SQIVND (reference sequence). Trimming removed 5 bases at V and 0 bases at J, with 20 bases between. The CDR3 nucleotides read TGTGCCAGTAGTGCCTACCCACCTAGGGGACGTAGCAATCAGCCCCAGCATTTT. Translated, it gives CASSAYPPRGRSNQPQHF.

This chain connects TRBV30 to TRBJ1-1; D remains ambiguous. The CDR3 sequence is 13 residues long. The ends were cut back, 4 bases at V and 0 bases at J, with 9 bases in the middle. Germline CDR1 GTSNPN, CDR2 SVGIG (reference sequence). This CDR3 reads CAWTEEMNTEAFF. Here the CDR3 DNA reads TGTGCCTGGACAGAGGAGATGAACACTGAAGCTTTCTTT.

As concerns this clone: An end of the junction does not agree with germline; a read error may underlie this. The chain joins TRBV7-7 to TRBJ2-1; the D is unclear. The V gene's germline CDR1 is SSHAT and CDR2 FNYEAQ (reference sequence). The CDR3 length is 12 residues. CDR3 in amino acids: CASSRLDGEQFF. The DNA for the CDR3 is TGTGCTAGCAGCCGACTCGATGGTGAGCAGTTCTTC.

This clone was recorded only once. J is TRBJ1-2 and V is TRBV28, with a tentative D call TRBD1 (5 bases). V was pared by 5 bases and J by 7 bases, with 20 bases between. The CDR3 has 15 residues. Per germline, CDR1 MDHEN and CDR2 SYDVKM. As DNA, the CDR3 is TGTGCCAGCAGTCCGGGGGGAGGGCTTAGGGGTGGCTACACCTTC. Translating gives CASSPGGGLRGGYTF.

This rearrangement joins TRBV5-1 to TRBJ2-1; TRBD1 matches 9 bases. The CDR3 sequence is 14 residues long. J gave up 10 bases and V 4 bases, and 9 bases lay outside the gene matches. Germline assignment: CDR1 SGHRS and CDR2 YFSETQ. The CDR3 DNA reads TGCGCCAGCAGCAGGAGGGGACAGGGTGGGGAGCAGTTCTTC. Translation: CASSRRGQGGEQFF.

The chain carries TRBV7-9 and TRBJ1-6; D is ambiguous. The V end lost 1 base, the J end lost 6 bases, and 10 bases lay between the germline ends. This CDR3 spans 15 amino acids. Germline assignment: CDR1 SEHNR and CDR2 FQNEAQ (reference sequence). Here the CDR3 DNA reads TGTGCCAGCAGCTTAGAAGTAACAGCTAATTCACCCCTCCACTTT. Encoded protein: CASSLEVTANSPLHF.

This clone came up a few times. The rearrangement joins TRBV7-3 to TRBJ2-5, with D possibly being TRBD1 (5 bases). The CDR3 contains 13 residues. The germline CDR1 and CDR2 sequences are SGHTA and FQGTGA. The ends were cut back, 3 bases at V and 4 bases at J, with 9 bases in the middle. CDR3 loop: CASSFRQGETQYF. CDR3 sequence (DNA): TGTGCCAGCAGCTTCAGGCAGGGAGAGACCCAGTACTTC.

The chain is built from TRBV5-1 and TRBJ1-6; 9 bases map to TRBD1. Germline values: CDR1 SGHRS, CDR2 YFSETQ. CDR3 length: 15 amino acids. V dropped 2 bases and J dropped 9; count of bases not matched to a gene: 6. In nucleotides, the CDR3 is TGCGCCAGCAGCTTAAATACAGGGGGCGGTTCACCCCTCCACTTT. Translated, it gives CASSLNTGGGSPLHF.

CDR3 sequence (DNA): TGTGCCAGCAGCAGCCGTGGCTCCGGCAATCAGCCCCAGCATTTT. This encodes CASSSRGSGNQPQHF. This chain connects TRBV11-3 to TRBJ1-5; D unclear. V was pared by 5 bases and J by 2 bases, with 13 bases between. CDR1 and CDR2 from the germline V gene are SGHNT and YENEEA. The CDR3 sequence is 15 residues long. Full variable domain (missing parts from reference TRBV11-3 and TRBJ1-5): EAGVVQSPRYKIIEKKQPVAFWCNPISGHNTLYWYLQNLGQGPELLIRYENEEAVDDSQLPKDRFSAERLKGVDSTLKIQPAELGDSAVYLCASSSRGSGNQPQHFGDGTRLSIL.

The CDR3 nucleotides read TGTGCCAGCAGTTTCCTAGCGGGAGGGCTAGAGACCCAGTACTTC. Translating gives CASSFLAGGLETQYF. The chain has TRBV28 and TRBJ2-5, with 12 bases matching TRBD2. Germline trimming cut 3 bases from V and 4 bases from J; bases unmatched to any gene: 3. Germline V lookup: CDR1 MDHEN, CDR2 SYDVKM. CDR3 length: 15 residues.

J is TRBJ2-7 and V is TRBV28, with 12 bases fitting TRBD2. CDR1 and CDR2 (germline): MDHEN, SYDVKM. J lost 3 bases, V lost 3 bases, and 9 bases had no gene match. The CDR3 extends over 17 amino acids. The DNA of the CDR3 is TGTGCCAGCAGTTTGTGGACTAGCGGGGTTGCCCACTACGAGCAGTACTTC. Translating it yields CASSLWTSGVAHYEQYF.